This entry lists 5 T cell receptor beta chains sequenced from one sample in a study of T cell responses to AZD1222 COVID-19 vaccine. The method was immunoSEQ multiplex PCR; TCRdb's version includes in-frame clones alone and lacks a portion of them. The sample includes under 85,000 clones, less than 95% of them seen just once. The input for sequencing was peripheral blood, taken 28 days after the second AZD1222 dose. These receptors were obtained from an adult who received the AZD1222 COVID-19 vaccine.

CDR3 in DNA: TGTGCCTGCGGACAGGGTGCGGATTCACCCCTCCACTTT. Amino acids: CACGQGADSPLHF. This chain uses TRBV30 with TRBJ1-6, with TRBD1 matching over 8 bases. The CDR3 has 13 residues. The junction had 6 bases not matched to a gene; V was cut back by 6 bases and J by 8 bases. Germline V gene data show CDR1 as GTSNPN and CDR2 as SVGIG (reference sequence). The whole variable domain, filled in from reference TRBV30 and TRBJ1-6, reads SQTIHQWPATLVQPVGSPLSLECTVEGTSNPNLYWYRQAAGRGLQLLFYSVGIGQISSEVPQNLSASRPQDRQFILSSKKLLLSDSGFYLCACGQGADSPLHFGNGTRLTVT.

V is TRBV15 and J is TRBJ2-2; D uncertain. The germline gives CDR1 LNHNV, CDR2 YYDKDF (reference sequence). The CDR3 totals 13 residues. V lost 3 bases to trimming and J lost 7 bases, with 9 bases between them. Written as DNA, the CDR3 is TGTGCCACCAGCAGGAATTTAGTCGGGGAGCTGTTTTTT. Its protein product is CATSRNLVGELFF.

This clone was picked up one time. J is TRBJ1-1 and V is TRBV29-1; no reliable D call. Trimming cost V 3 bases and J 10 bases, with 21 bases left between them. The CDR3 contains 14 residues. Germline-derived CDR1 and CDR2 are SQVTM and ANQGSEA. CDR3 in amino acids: CSVEAGYGYKGAFF. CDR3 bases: TGCAGCGTTGAGGCAGGCTATGGGTATAAGGGAGCTTTCTTT. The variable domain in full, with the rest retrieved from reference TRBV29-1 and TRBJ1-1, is SAVISQKPSRDICQRGTSLTIQCQVDSQVTMMFWYRQQPGQSLTLIATANQGSEATYESGFVIDKFPISRPNLTFSTLTVSNMSPEDSSIYLCSVEAGYGYKGAFFGQGTRLTVV.

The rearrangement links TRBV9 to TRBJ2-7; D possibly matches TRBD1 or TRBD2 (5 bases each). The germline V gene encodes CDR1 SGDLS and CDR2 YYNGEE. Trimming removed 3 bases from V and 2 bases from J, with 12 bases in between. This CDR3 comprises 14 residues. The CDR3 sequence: CASSEGTRTYEQYF. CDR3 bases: TGTGCCAGCAGCGAAGGGACCAGGACCTACGAGCAGTACTTC.

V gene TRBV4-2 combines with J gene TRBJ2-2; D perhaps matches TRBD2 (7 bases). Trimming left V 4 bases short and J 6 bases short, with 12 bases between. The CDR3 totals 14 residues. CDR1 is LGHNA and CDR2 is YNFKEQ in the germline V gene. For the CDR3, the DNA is TGTGCCAGCAGCCCGGGGGGCGCCGCCGGGGAGCTGTTTTTT. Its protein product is CASSPGGAAGELFF.